These 22 T cell receptor beta chains were sequenced from one sample in a study of OX40 agonist ivuxolimab in advanced cancers. Sequenced by immunoSEQ multiplex PCR; TCRdb stores in-frame clones only, minus some. Of under 100,000 clones in the sample, 83% were seen once. The input for sequencing was CD4+ or CD8+ T cells sorted from blood, taken in a trial of the OX40 agonist ivuxolimab. The source is an adult with an advanced solid tumor such as melanoma, head and neck, liver or kidney cancer.

This clone was seen a handful of times. The chain uses TRBV11-2 and TRBJ1-6, with D maybe TRBD1 (5 bases). Trimming cost V 6 bases and J 7 bases, with 16 bases left between them. Germline assignment: CDR1 SGHAT and CDR2 FQNNGV. This CDR3 is built from 15 residues. CDR3: CASRNIRDRNSPLHF. The CDR3 DNA reads as TGTGCCAGCAGGAACATCAGGGATCGGAATTCACCCCTCCACTTT.

V is TRBV7-2 and J is TRBJ2-4; 8 bases line up with TRBD2. There are 17 residues in the CDR3. Losses at the gene ends were 0 bases for V and 11 bases for J; bases not matched to a gene: 15. Germline V gene sequence: CDR1 SGHTA, CDR2 FQGNSA. CDR3 sequence reads: CASSLALGGGTPGVQYF. CDR3 bases: TGTGCCAGCAGCTTAGCTCTCGGCGGGGGGACCCCTGGGGTTCAGTACTTC. The variable domain in full, with the rest retrieved from reference TRBV7-2 and TRBJ2-4, is GAGVSQSPSNKVTEKGKDVELRCDPISGHTALYWYRQSLGQGLEFLIYFQGNSAPDKSGLPSDRFSAERTGGSVSTLTIQRTQQEDSAVYLCASSLALGGGTPGVQYFGAGTRLSVL.

V and J are TRBV7-2 and TRBJ2-3, with 12 positions matching TRBD2. The germline gives CDR1 SGHTA, CDR2 FQGNSA. V was clipped by 5 bases and J by 2 bases; unmatched bases: 8. The CDR3 totals 17 residues. The CDR3 region is CASSLSRLAGVTDTQYF. The CDR3 DNA reads TGTGCCAGCAGCCTTTCCCGACTAGCGGGAGTCACAGATACGCAGTATTTT. Full variable domain (missing parts from reference TRBV7-2 and TRBJ2-3): GAGVSQSPSNKVTEKGKDVELRCDPISGHTALYWYRQSLGQGLEFLIYFQGNSAPDKSGLPSDRFSAERTGGSVSTLTIQRTQQEDSAVYLCASSLSRLAGVTDTQYFGPGTRLTVL.

V gene TRBV7-2 combines with J gene TRBJ1-2; D is unclear. Trimming took off 6 bases at V and 0 bases at J, with 11 bases between the two ends. The CDR3 contains 14 residues. In germline, CDR1 is SGHTA, CDR2 FQGNSA. The CDR3 region is CASRQPNTNYGYTF. The CDR3 nucleotides read TGTGCCAGCAGACAACCGAATACTAACTATGGCTACACCTTC.

This chain uses TRBV7-2 with TRBJ2-2; D perhaps matches TRBD2 (5 bases). Germline CDR1 is SGHTA and CDR2 is FQGNSA. V lost 5 bases, J lost 3 bases, and 16 bases lay in between. The CDR3 contains 16 residues. The chain's CDR3 is CASSARSLADTGELFF. The CDR3 DNA reads TGTGCCAGCAGCGCAAGGAGTCTAGCCGACACCGGGGAGCTGTTTTTT.

The chain uses TRBV5-4 and TRBJ2-5; TRBD1 might be the D (6 bases). The CDR3 length is 16 residues. Trimming removed 1 base at V and 2 bases at J, with 15 bases between. From germline, CDR1 is SGHNT and CDR2 YYREEE (reference sequence). This CDR3 reads CASSLFQRDIQETQYF. DNA of the CDR3: TGTGCCAGCAGCTTGTTTCAGAGGGACATACAAGAGACCCAGTACTTC.

This sequence joins TRBV5-1 and TRBJ2-2, with D uncertain. CDR3 length: 14 amino acids. Per germline, CDR1 SGHRS and CDR2 YFSETQ. Trimming removed 2 bases from V and 1 base from J, with 6 bases in between. CDR3 region: CASSLSVNTGELFF. CDR3 coding DNA: TGCGCCAGCAGCTTATCAGTGAACACCGGGGAGCTGTTTTTT. The full variable domain, its missing parts supplied by reference TRBV5-1 and TRBJ2-2, is KAGVTQTPRYLIKTRGQQVTLSCSPISGHRSVSWYQQTPGQGLQFLFEYFSETQRNKGNFPGRFSGRQFSNSRSEMNVSTLELGDSALYLCASSLSVNTGELFFGEGSRLTVL.

This clone was seen a handful of times. V is TRBV19 and J is TRBJ2-5; tentatively, D is TRBD1 (5 bases). Germline loops: CDR1 LNHDA, CDR2 SQIVND (reference sequence). The V and J ends lost 6 bases and 4 bases respectively, with 12 bases between them. The CDR3 sequence is 13 residues long. The DNA for the CDR3 is TGTGCCAGTAGCGACCCAAGGGGAGAGACCCAGTACTTC. Encoded protein: CASSDPRGETQYF.

The chain uses TRBV7-2 and TRBJ2-7, with D tentatively TRBD2 (6 bases). From germline, CDR1 is SGHTA and CDR2 FQGNSA. The CDR3 spans 15 residues. The CDR3 nucleotides are TGTGGTTCGAAGGTAGCGGAGACCTCCGTCTACGAGCAGTACTTC. Its translation: CGSKVAETSVYEQYF.

The chain has TRBV6-1 and TRBJ1-5; maybe TRBD1 (6 bases). V lost 0 bases, J lost 7 bases, and 25 bases lay in between. The CDR3 sequence is 19 residues long. Germline V gives CDR1 MNHNS, CDR2 SASEGT. In nucleotides, the CDR3 is TGTGCCAGCAGTGAAGCGCTTCGGGGTTCACAGGGCGGTTTGCAGCCCCAGCATTTT. Translation: CASSEALRGSQGGLQPQHF.

This CDR3 reads CAWSESVGSFLHF. The CDR3 DNA reads TGTGCCTGGAGTGAATCCGTGGGATCCTTCCTCCACTTT. The chain joins TRBV30 to TRBJ1-6; D gene ambiguous. CDR1 GTSNPN and CDR2 SVGIG come from the germline V gene (reference sequence). V was cut by 1 base and J by 15 bases, with 16 bases left in between. The CDR3 consists of 13 residues. Supplemented by reference TRBV30 and TRBJ1-6, the full variable domain reads SQTIHQWPATLVQPVGSPLSLECTVEGTSNPNLYWYRQAAGRGLQLLFYSVGIGQISSEVPQNLSASRPQDRQFILSSKKLLLSDSGFYLCAWSESVGSFLHFGNGTRLTVT.

Details on this clone: Distinct nucleotide sequences in the sample also encode this CDR3. The V call is TRBV27, the J call TRBJ1-6; 9 nucleotides agree with TRBD1. The V and J ends lost 5 bases and 9 bases, in that order; junction bases with no gene match: 5. CDR3 length equals 14 residues. Germline V lookup: CDR1 MNHEY, CDR2 SMNVEV (reference sequence). The DNA for the CDR3 is TGTGCCAGCAGTCGGGACAGGGACGGTTCACCCCTCCACTTT. Protein: CASSRDRDGSPLHF.

The chain couples TRBV10-2 to TRBJ2-5, with D hard to call. There are 12 residues in the CDR3. V was shortened by 4 bases and J by 2 bases, with 5 bases between the two germline ends. The V gene's germline CDR1 is WSHSY and CDR2 SAAADI. Written as DNA, the CDR3 is TGCGCCAGCAGTGGCACTCAAGAGACCCAGTACTTC. This sequence encodes CASSGTQETQYF.

The CDR3 sequence: CASSESAGSYNEQFF. CDR3 DNA sequence: TGTGCCAGCAGTGAATCGGCAGGGTCCTACAATGAGCAGTTCTTC. The rearrangement links TRBV6-1 to TRBJ2-1; tentative D call: TRBD1 (5 bases). With 2 bases removed from V and 1 base from J, the gap between germline ends came to 9 bases. The CDR3 sequence is 15 residues long. Germline CDR1 reads MNHNS; CDR2 reads SASEGT.

As for this clone: The junction departs from the called germline gene at one end, perhaps through a read error. CDR3 protein: CASSQAGGGGYTF. CDR3 nucleotide sequence: TGCGCCAGCAGTCAAGCGGGAGGGGGAGGCTACACCTTC. This chain links TRBV4-3 with TRBJ1-2; possible D gene TRBD1, 6 bases. The CDR3 is made up of 13 amino acids. Per the germline V gene, CDR1 is LGHNA and CDR2 is YSLEER.

The chain links TRBV7-9 to TRBJ1-1; D call uncertain. V shed 1 base and J shed 1 base, with 16 bases lying between them. The CDR3 totals 17 residues. Germline lookup yields CDR1 SEHNR and CDR2 FQNEAQ (reference sequence). CDR3 loop: CASSLVTYELTNTEAFF. The CDR3 region has the DNA TGTGCCAGCAGCTTAGTGACCTATGAGTTAACGAACACTGAAGCTTTCTTT.

The V gene is TRBV7-2, the J gene TRBJ2-3; tentatively, D is TRBD1 (6 bases). Trimming removed 0 bases at V and 3 bases at J, with 10 bases between. Looked up from germline, CDR1 is SGHTA and CDR2 is FQGNSA. The CDR3 sequence is 15 residues long. The CDR3 protein is CASSLARQGTDTQYF. The CDR3 region has the DNA TGTGCCAGCAGCTTAGCGAGGCAGGGGACAGATACGCAGTATTTT.

This chain uses TRBV9 with TRBJ1-4; 11 nucleotides agree with TRBD1. From germline, CDR1 is SGDLS and CDR2 YYNGEE. The ends lost 0 bases at V and 5 bases at J; junction bases unmatched: 3. This CDR3 spans 16 amino acids. The CDR3 nucleotides read TGTGCCAGCAGCGTAGCTGGGACAGGGGGGAATGAAAAACTGTTTTTT. Protein sequence: CASSVAGTGGNEKLFF.

The chain combines TRBV5-4 with TRBJ2-2; 8 bases align to TRBD1. Germline lookup yields CDR1 SGHNT and CDR2 YYREEE (reference sequence). There are 15 residues in the CDR3. The V and J ends lost 4 bases and 6 bases, in that order; junction bases with no gene match: 8. The CDR3 is CASSNRTGRSGELFF. As DNA, the CDR3 is TGTGCCAGCAGCAATCGGACAGGGCGTTCCGGGGAGCTGTTTTTT.

This rearrangement joins TRBV9 to TRBJ2-1, with 10 nucleotides matching TRBD1. The CDR3 totals 17 residues. V shed 0 bases, J shed 5 bases, and the junction held 8 bases outside the gene matches. Germline V gene data show CDR1 as SGDLS and CDR2 as YYNGEE. CDR3 bases: TGTGCCAGCAGCGTAGCACCTCCCGGGACAGGGGACAATGAGCAGTTCTTC. Its translation is CASSVAPPGTGDNEQFF.

This clone was seen only a few times. The CDR3 bases are TGTGCCAGCAGCTCGACAGGGGGCGAAGACTATGGCTACACCTTC. Its protein product is CASSSTGGEDYGYTF. The rearrangement links TRBV6-5 to TRBJ1-2; 10 nucleotides line up with TRBD1. The CDR3 runs 15 residues. Germline trimming cut 6 bases from V and 3 bases from J; bases unmatched to any gene: 7. CDR1 and CDR2 (germline): MNHEY, SVGAGI.

V and J are TRBV7-3 and TRBJ2-1, with 9 nucleotides matching TRBD2. Germline V gives CDR1 SGHTA, CDR2 FQGTGA. The J segment lost 4 bases and the V segment lost 5 bases, leaving 9 bases of the junction unmatched. This CDR3 is built from 16 residues. The CDR3: CASSLSLSGGYNEQFF. The CDR3 nucleotides read TGTGCCAGCAGCCTAAGCCTTAGCGGGGGTTACAATGAGCAGTTCTTC. The complete variable domain, with remaining parts taken from reference TRBV7-3 and TRBJ2-1, reads GAGVSQTPSNKVTEKGKYVELRCDPISGHTALYWYRQSLGQGPEFLIYFQGTGAADDSGLPNDRFFAVRPEGSVSTLKIQRTERGDSAVYLCASSLSLSGGYNEQFFGPGTRLTVL.